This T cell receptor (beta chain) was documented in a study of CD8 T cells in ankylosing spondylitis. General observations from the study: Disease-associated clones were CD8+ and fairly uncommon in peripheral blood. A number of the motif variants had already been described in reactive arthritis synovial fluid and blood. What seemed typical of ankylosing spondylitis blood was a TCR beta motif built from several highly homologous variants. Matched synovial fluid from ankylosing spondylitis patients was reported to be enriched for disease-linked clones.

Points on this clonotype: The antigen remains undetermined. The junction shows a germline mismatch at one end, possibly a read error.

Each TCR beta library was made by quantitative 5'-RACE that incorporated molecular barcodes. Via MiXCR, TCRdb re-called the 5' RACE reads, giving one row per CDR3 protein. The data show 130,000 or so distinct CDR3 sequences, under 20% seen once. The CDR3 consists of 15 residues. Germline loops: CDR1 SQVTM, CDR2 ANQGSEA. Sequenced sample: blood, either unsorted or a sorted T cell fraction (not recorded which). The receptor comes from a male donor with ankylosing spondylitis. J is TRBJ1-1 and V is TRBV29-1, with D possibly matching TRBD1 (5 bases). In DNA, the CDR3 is TGCGGCGTTGAAGTCTTAGACTGGGGCTACACTGAAGCTTTCTTT. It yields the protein CGVEVLDWGYTEAFF.